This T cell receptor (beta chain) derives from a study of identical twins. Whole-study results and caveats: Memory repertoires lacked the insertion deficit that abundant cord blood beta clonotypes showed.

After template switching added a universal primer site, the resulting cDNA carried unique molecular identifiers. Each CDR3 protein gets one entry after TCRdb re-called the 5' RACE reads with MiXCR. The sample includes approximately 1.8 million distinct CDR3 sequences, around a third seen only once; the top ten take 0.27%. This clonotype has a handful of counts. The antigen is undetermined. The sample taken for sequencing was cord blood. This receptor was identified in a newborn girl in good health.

The CDR3 sequence: CASSYSGGGANVLTF. Here the CDR3 DNA reads TGTGCCAGCAGCTATAGCGGGGGTGGGGCCAACGTCCTGACTTTC. J is TRBJ2-6 and V is TRBV4-2; 9 positions match TRBD2. CDR3 length: 15 residues. From germline, CDR1 is LGHNA and CDR2 YNFKEQ. Germline trimming cut 5 bases from V and 3 bases from J; bases unmatched to any gene: 2.